This TCR beta chain was sequenced during a study of T-cell reconstitution after alpha-beta-depleted transplantation in children (dated by TCRdb to 2016 to 2018). Looking at the study overall: Using TCR repertoire profiling, the study quantitatively followed how T-cell immune reconstitution unfolded in children after TCRalphabeta/CD19-depleted allogeneic hematopoietic cell transplantation.

The library came from PCR. Data came from an Illumina HiSeq 2500. To normalize quantification of the TCRbeta repertoire, the TCR libraries were built with molecular barcoding that relied on unique molecular identifiers. TCRdb trimmed public reads at Q25 via fastp, called clones via MiXCR and kept in-frame beta chains. Rows with one shared CDR3 protein collapse into an entry with the most common genes and DNA. The sample records about 420,000 distinct CDR3 sequences, around 15% of which are singletons. The ten largest clones capture 29% of the sample. Broader findings and caveats from the paper: The high TCRbeta diversity at day 60 in some patients was ascribed to recipient T cells and intrathymic progenitors that had survived conditioning. Hyperexpanded clone frequencies declined over subsequent months; after one year, T-cell counts and TCRbeta diversity were mostly attributed to newly produced T cells. The apparently early recovery of alphabetaT-cell counts about two months after transplant reportedly depended on only several hundred rapidly expanded clones that came from non-depleted graft cells.

Comments on this clonotype: It lacks a known antigen. Per-nucleotide qualities are absent, and no much larger clonotype sits a single base away.

The germline V end is reduced by 4 bases and the J end by 12 bases; junction bases left unmatched: 7. The CDR3 starts with the cysteine, ends with the phenylalanine, and has 13 residues. The sequence is cut down to CDR3 DNA, 39 bases in frame from base 1. The meaning of the sample's treatment or condition label: allogeneic hematopoietic cell transplantation with graft depleted of TCRalphabeta T cells and CD19 B cells. TCRalphabeta/CD19-depleted allogeneic hematopoietic cell grafts were given to the transplant recipients, all of whom were children. This TCR was sampled from a boy less than two years old who had a stem cell transplant for Wiskott-Aldrich syndrome, so the T cells may come from the graft donor. Rearrangement joined TRBV12-3 or TRBV12-4 to TRBJ2-7, and 12 junctional nucleotides match TRBD1. The sample in question was PBMCs, mostly from graft donor cells, obtained 360 days after TCRalphabeta/CD19-depleted stem cell transplant. The CDR3 region reads CASSSGTGGHGYF. The DNA sequence reads TGTGCCAGCAGTTCAGGGACAGGGGGCCATGGGTACTTC.